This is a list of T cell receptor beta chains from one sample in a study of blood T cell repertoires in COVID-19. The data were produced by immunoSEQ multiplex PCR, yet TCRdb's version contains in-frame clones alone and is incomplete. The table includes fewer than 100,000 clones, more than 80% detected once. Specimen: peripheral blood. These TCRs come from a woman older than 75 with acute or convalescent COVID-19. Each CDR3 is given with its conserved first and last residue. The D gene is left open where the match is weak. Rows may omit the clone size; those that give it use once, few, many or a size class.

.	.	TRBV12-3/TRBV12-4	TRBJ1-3	CASSLPRNTIYF	TGTGCCAGCAGCCTACCGAGAAACACCATATATTTT
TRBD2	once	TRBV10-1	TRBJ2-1	CASSPGLAGGNEQFF	TGCGCCAGCAGCCCCGGACTAGCGGGAGGCAATGAGCAGTTCTTC
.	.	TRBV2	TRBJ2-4	CASSVHVAKNIQYF	TGTGCCAGCAGTGTTCATGTAGCCAAAAACATTCAGTACTTC
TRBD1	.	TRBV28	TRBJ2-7	CASSDRVTGQYF	TGTGCCAGCAGTGACAGGGTCACTGGGCAGTACTTC
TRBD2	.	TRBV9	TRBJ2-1	CASSVGLAGMGEQFF	TGTGCCAGCAGCGTAGGACTAGCGGGGATGGGTGAGCAGTTCTTC
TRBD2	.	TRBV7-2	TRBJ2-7	CASSPRLAYEQYF	TGTGCCAGCAGCCCCCGACTAGCGTACGAGCAGTACTTC
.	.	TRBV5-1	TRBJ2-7	CASSLDPPVQGVGDEQYF	TGCGCCAGCAGCTTGGATCCGCCGGTACAGGGTGTGGGAGACGAGCAGTACTTC
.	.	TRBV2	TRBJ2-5	CASGLGQGTQYF	TGTGCCAGCGGTCTAGGACAAGGGACCCAGTACTTC
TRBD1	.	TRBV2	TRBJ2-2	CASSPFQTGNNGELFF	TGTGCCAGCAGTCCTTTCCAGACAGGGAACAACGGGGAGCTGTTTTTT
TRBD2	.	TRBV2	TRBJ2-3	CASSPGTSGTDTQYF	TGTGCCAGCAGTCCCGGGACTAGCGGAACAGATACGCAGTATTTT
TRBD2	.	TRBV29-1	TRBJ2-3	CSVERTSGTNTQYF	TGCAGCGTTGAAAGGACTAGCGGGACAAATACGCAGTATTTT
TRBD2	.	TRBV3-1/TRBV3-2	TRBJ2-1	CASSGASGGPNEQFF	TGTGCCAGCAGCGGCGCTAGCGGGGGGCCCAATGAGCAGTTCTTC
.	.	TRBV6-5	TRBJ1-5	CASSYKQGTNQPQHF	TGTGCCAGCAGTTACAAGCAGGGGACGAACCAGCCCCAGCATTTT
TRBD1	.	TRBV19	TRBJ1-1	CASRPTGVNTEAFF	TGTGCCAGTAGACCCACAGGGGTGAACACTGAAGCTTTCTTT
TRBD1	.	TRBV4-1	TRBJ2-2	CASSQDPPTGGTGELFF	TGCGCCAGCAGCCAAGATCCCCCGACAGGGGGCACCGGGGAGCTGTTTTTT
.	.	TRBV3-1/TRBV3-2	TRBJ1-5	CASSQDQGSNQPQHF	TGTGCCAGCAGCCAAGACCAGGGAAGCAATCAGCCCCAGCATTTT
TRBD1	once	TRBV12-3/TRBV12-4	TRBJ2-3	CASTPGQMQYF	TGTGCCAGCACTCCGGGACAGATGCAGTATTTT
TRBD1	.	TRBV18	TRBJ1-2	CASSPPTTGVFGYTF	TGTGCCAGCTCACCACCTACGACAGGGGTGTTTGGCTACACCTTC
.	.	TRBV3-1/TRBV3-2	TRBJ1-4	CASSRTEGAANEKLFF	TGTGCCAGCAGTCGAACGGAGGGCGCAGCTAATGAAAAACTGTTTTTT
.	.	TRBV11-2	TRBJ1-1	CASSLGWAGNTEAFF	TGTGCCAGCAGCTTAGGTTGGGCAGGGAACACTGAAGCTTTCTTT
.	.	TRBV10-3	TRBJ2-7	CAISDGSLEQYF	TGTGCCATCAGTGATGGTAGCCTGGAGCAGTACTTC
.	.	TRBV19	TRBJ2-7	CASSIDYGVGEQYF	TGTGCCAGTAGTATAGATTACGGGGTTGGCGAGCAGTACTTC
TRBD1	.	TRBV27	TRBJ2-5	CASSIQGDRETQYF	TGTGCCAGCAGTATCCAGGGGGATAGAGAGACCCAGTACTTC
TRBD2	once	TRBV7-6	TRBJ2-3	CASSPQLAGGDASTDTQYF	TGTGCCAGCAGCCCCCAACTAGCGGGAGGGGACGCTAGCACAGATACGCAGTATTTT
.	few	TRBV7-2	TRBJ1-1	CASSFRQTNTEAFF	TGTGCCAGCAGCTTCCGACAGACCAACACTGAAGCTTTCTTT
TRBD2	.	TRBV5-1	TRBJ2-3	CASSRSGPTGSTDTQYF	TGCGCCAGCAGTCGTAGCGGGCCAACAGGTAGCACAGATACGCAGTATTTT
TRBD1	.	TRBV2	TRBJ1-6	CASTGQGNSPLHF	TGTGCCAGCACGGGACAGGGGAATTCACCCCTCCACTTT
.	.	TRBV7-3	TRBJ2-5	CASRLDSLQETQYF	TGTGCCAGCAGGTTGGACAGTCTCCAAGAGACCCAGTACTTC
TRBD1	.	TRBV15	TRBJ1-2	CATSKDRGLGGYTF	TGTGCCACCAGTAAGGACAGGGGGCTCGGTGGCTACACCTTC
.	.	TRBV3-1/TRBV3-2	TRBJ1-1	CASSPKQRNTEAFF	TGTGCCAGCAGCCCCAAACAGAGGAACACTGAAGCTTTCTTT
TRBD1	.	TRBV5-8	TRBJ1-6	CASSLWDRESPLHF	TGTGCCAGCAGCTTGTGGGACAGGGAGTCACCCCTCCACTTT
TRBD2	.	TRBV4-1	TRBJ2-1	CASSLSGSSYNEQFF	TGCGCCAGCAGCCTTAGCGGGAGCTCCTACAATGAGCAGTTCTTC
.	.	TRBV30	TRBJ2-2	CAWSPGKSVPNTGELFF	TGTGCCTGGAGTCCAGGGAAATCGGTACCTAACACCGGGGAGCTGTTTTTT
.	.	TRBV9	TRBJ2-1	CASSVAPASENNEQFF	TGTGCCAGCAGCGTAGCTCCAGCTAGCGAGAACAATGAGCAGTTCTTC
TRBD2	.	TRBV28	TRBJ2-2	CAGKTSGRSGELFF	TGTGCGGGGAAGACTAGCGGGAGGTCCGGGGAGCTGTTTTTT
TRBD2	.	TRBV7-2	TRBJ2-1	CASSLEAGSSYNEQFF	TGTGCCAGCAGCTTAGAAGCGGGGAGCTCCTACAATGAGCAGTTCTTC
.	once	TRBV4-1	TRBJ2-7	CASSQFLGGYEQYF	TGCGCCAGCAGCCAGTTTCTGGGAGGCTACGAGCAGTACTTC